The rows below give T cell receptor beta chains drawn from one sample of a study of cytomegalovirus exposure and HLA in healthy donors. Assay used: immunoSEQ multiplex PCR; TCRdb lists only in-frame clones, some missing. The sample contains 130,000 to 150,000 clones, around nine tenths of which appear only once. Material: PBMCs. Every receptor here comes from a woman in her late teens or twenties in good health and CMV-seropositive. Both conserved end residues are part of each CDR3. The order of the fields is clone size, V gene, D gene, J gene, CDR3 protein, CDR3 DNA. The D gene is left open where the match is weak. Some rows have no size entry. The others give once, few or many, or a class for an expanded clone.

-	TRBV5-6	-	TRBJ1-2	CASSFEKYRGYTF	TGTGCCAGCAGCTTTGAGAAGTATCGAGGCTACACCTTC
-	TRBV6-1	-	TRBJ1-1	CASQQLNTEAFF	TGTGCCAGTCAACAGCTGAACACTGAAGCTTTCTTT
-	TRBV27	TRBD1	TRBJ2-2	CASSFYAEGQGKTGELFF	TGTGCCAGCAGTTTCTATGCTGAGGGACAGGGAAAGACCGGGGAGCTGTTTTTT
-	TRBV19	TRBD2	TRBJ2-7	CASSTGTSGPQYF	TGTGCCAGTAGTACCGGGACTAGCGGACCTCAGTACTTC
few	TRBV2	-	TRBJ1-5	CASRTGTTRNQPQHF	TGTGCCAGCAGGACGGGGACAACCCGCAATCAGCCCCAGCATTTT
-	TRBV2	TRBD1	TRBJ2-6	CASMRDRVFSGANVLTF	TGTGCCAGCATGCGGGACAGGGTTTTCTCTGGGGCCAACGTCCTGACTTTC
-	TRBV27	TRBD2	TRBJ2-2	CASSFLREGRTGELFF	TGTGCCAGCAGTTTTTTGCGGGAGGGTAGAACCGGGGAGCTGTTTTTT
-	TRBV11-2	-	TRBJ1-4	CASSSGRADGKLFF	TGTGCCAGCAGCTCCGGCAGGGCTGATGGGAAACTGTTTTTT
-	TRBV5-1	-	TRBJ2-2	CATQERPETGELFF	TGCGCCACCCAGGAAAGGCCAGAAACCGGGGAGCTGTTTTTT
-	TRBV4-1	-	TRBJ2-7	CASSQGGENRDHYEQYF	TGCGCCAGCAGCCAAGGGGGAGAAAACAGGGACCACTACGAGCAGTACTTC
-	TRBV28	TRBD1	TRBJ1-2	CASSLPPGQGNGYTF	TGTGCCAGCAGTTTACCTCCAGGACAGGGGAATGGCTACACCTTC
few	TRBV2	TRBD1	TRBJ1-5	CASRTGSNQPQHF	TGTGCCAGCAGGACAGGGTCCAATCAGCCCCAGCATTTT
-	TRBV4-1	-	TRBJ1-4	CASSQGLLTNEKLFF	TGCGCCAGCAGCCAAGGACTGCTAACTAATGAAAAACTGTTTTTT
-	TRBV7-6	-	TRBJ2-2	CASSLSSVFTGELFF	TGTGCCAGCAGCTTATCCAGCGTTTTCACCGGGGAGCTGTTTTTT
once	TRBV6-6	-	TRBJ2-7	CASNSAGEQYF	TGTGCCAGCAATTCAGCGGGCGAGCAGTACTTC
once	TRBV6-1	TRBD1	TRBJ1-4	CASSPGTGTNEKLFF	TGTGCCAGCAGTCCAGGGACAGGGACTAATGAAAAACTGTTTTTT
-	TRBV9	TRBD2	TRBJ2-3	CASSVGGSGSPDTQYF	TGTGCCAGCAGCGTAGGGGGTAGCGGGAGCCCAGATACGCAGTATTTT
-	TRBV28	-	TRBJ2-7	CASSYGATLGGDEQYF	TGTGCCAGCAGTTATGGGGCTACACTAGGGGGGGACGAGCAGTACTTC
-	TRBV4-1	-	TRBJ2-7	CASSHRPAGRTLYEQYF	TGCGCCAGCAGCCATCGACCGGCGGGCCGGACTCTTTACGAGCAGTACTTC
-	TRBV6-1	-	TRBJ1-2	CASSPTGLEGYGYTF	TGTGCCAGCAGTCCCACGGGTCTCGAAGGCTATGGCTACACCTTC
-	TRBV6-5	TRBD2	TRBJ2-1	CASSYSSGTEQFF	TGTGCCAGCAGTTACTCGAGCGGGACTGAGCAGTTCTTC
-	TRBV13	TRBD1	TRBJ2-7	CASSFETSSGTGAYEQYF	TGTGCCAGCAGCTTCGAAACAAGCTCCGGGACAGGGGCCTACGAGCAGTACTTC
-	TRBV27	TRBD2	TRBJ2-3	CASSGGTKPDTQYF	TGTGCCAGCAGTGGGGGGACTAAACCAGATACGCAGTATTTT
-	TRBV18	-	TRBJ2-5	CASSPNPDQGFYSETQYF	TGTGCCAGCTCCCCGAACCCGGATCAGGGGTTTTATTCGGAGACCCAGTACTTC
few	TRBV4-1	TRBD1	TRBJ1-5	CASSRQDRNSNQPQHF	TGCGCCAGCAGCCGACAGGACAGGAATAGCAATCAGCCCCAGCATTTT
-	TRBV5-1	-	TRBJ2-1	CASSLTLETNEQFF	TGCGCCAGCAGCTTGACACTAGAAACCAATGAGCAGTTCTTC
-	TRBV2	TRBD2	TRBJ2-1	CASRGLAGDNEQFF	TGTGCCAGCAGGGGACTAGCGGGAGACAATGAGCAGTTCTTC
-	TRBV18	-	TRBJ2-3	CASSPGQGALAGDRHTDTQYF	TGTGCCAGCTCGCCGGGACAGGGTGCCCTAGCGGGAGACAGGCACACCGATACGCAGTATTTT
few	TRBV19	TRBD2	TRBJ2-1	CASSIPTSGRAHNNEQFF	TGTGCCAGTAGTATCCCCACTAGCGGGAGGGCCCATAACAATGAGCAGTTCTTC
-	TRBV28	TRBD2	TRBJ2-7	CASSLQGRAGGPYYEQYF	TGTGCCAGCAGTTTACAGGGCCGCGCGGGAGGACCATACTACGAGCAGTACTTC
-	TRBV4-2	-	TRBJ2-5	CASSQDKGEETQYF	TGTGCCAGCAGCCAAGATAAGGGAGAAGAGACCCAGTACTTC
few	TRBV5-6	-	TRBJ1-2	CASSLGGLDYGYTF	TGTGCCAGCAGCTTGGGGGGCCTGGACTATGGCTACACCTTC
-	TRBV6-5	-	TRBJ2-7	CASSASLTYEQYF	TGTGCCAGCAGCGCTAGTCTCACCTACGAGCAGTACTTC
few	TRBV4-2	-	TRBJ2-7	CASSQEVAGPYEQYF	TGTGCCAGCAGCCAAGAGGTGGCGGGCCCCTACGAGCAGTACTTC
-	TRBV6-1	-	TRBJ2-7	CASSEGRPLLVEQYF	TGTGCCAGCAGTGAAGGACGGCCACTCCTAGTCGAGCAGTACTTC
-	TRBV19	-	TRBJ2-7	CASSITGSYEQYF	TGTGCCAGTAGTATCACGGGCTCCTACGAGCAGTACTTC
-	TRBV5-6	TRBD1	TRBJ2-7	CASTTGTGLYEQYF	TGTGCCAGCACGACAGGGACAGGCCTCTACGAGCAGTACTTC
-	TRBV7-9	TRBD2	TRBJ2-3	CASSPGLAGVEIDTQYF	TGTGCCAGCAGCCCGGGACTAGCGGGAGTTGAAATAGATACGCAGTATTTT
few	TRBV18	-	TRBJ2-7	CASSPRKWAEQYF	TGTGCCAGCTCACCAAGAAAGTGGGCCGAGCAGTACTTC
-	TRBV30	TRBD2	TRBJ2-1	CAWNRDGGKSEQFF	TGTGCCTGGAATAGGGACGGGGGGAAGAGTGAGCAGTTCTTC
-	TRBV28	-	TRBJ2-4	CASSPPGRNLAKNIQYF	TGTGCCAGCAGCCCGCCGGGGAGGAATTTGGCCAAAAACATTCAGTACTTC
once	TRBV4-1	TRBD1	TRBJ1-3	CASSHPTGISSGNTIYF	TGCGCCAGCAGCCATCCGACAGGGATCTCCTCTGGAAACACCATATATTTT
-	TRBV9	TRBD1	TRBJ2-1	CASSLRTGTQFF	TGTGCCAGCAGCCTACGGACAGGGACGCAGTTCTTC
-	TRBV4-1	-	TRBJ2-1	CASSQAVTASASNEQFF	TGCGCCAGCAGCCAAGCGGTAACGGCGAGCGCCTCAAATGAGCAGTTCTTC
-	TRBV18	TRBD1	TRBJ1-1	CASSPRDRGGPLNTEAFF	TGTGCCAGCTCACCCCGAGACAGGGGGGGACCTTTAAACACTGAAGCTTTCTTT
-	TRBV5-6	-	TRBJ2-7	CASSLVPGDYEQYF	TGTGCCAGCAGCTTGGTCCCAGGGGACTACGAGCAGTACTTC
few	TRBV6-4	TRBD2	TRBJ2-3	CASSEGTSGSGTDTQYF	TGTGCCAGCAGTGAAGGGACTAGCGGGAGTGGCACAGATACGCAGTATTTT
-	TRBV5-6	TRBD2	TRBJ2-5	CASSWVPTLAGGRETQYF	TGTGCCAGCAGCTGGGTCCCCACACTAGCGGGAGGGAGAGAGACCCAGTACTTC
-	TRBV4-1	TRBD2	TRBJ2-5	CASSQDGLAGYTSQETQYF	TGCGCCAGCAGCCAGGACGGACTAGCGGGGTACACCAGTCAAGAGACCCAGTACTTC
-	TRBV11-3	-	TRBJ1-1	CASSSVLETEAFF	TGTGCCAGCAGCTCGGTACTGGAGACTGAAGCTTTCTTT
-	TRBV6-1	TRBD1	TRBJ2-3	CASSRTGVSDTQYF	TGTGCCAGCAGCCGGACAGGGGTCTCAGATACGCAGTATTTT
-	TRBV30	TRBD1	TRBJ2-7	CAWTLDRGGFNEQYF	TGTGCCTGGACCCTGGACAGGGGGGGATTCAACGAGCAGTACTTC
-	TRBV5-4	TRBD2	TRBJ2-1	CASSLLGLAGVRGHNEQFF	TGTGCCAGCAGCTTACTTGGACTAGCGGGGGTGAGGGGACACAATGAGCAGTTCTTC